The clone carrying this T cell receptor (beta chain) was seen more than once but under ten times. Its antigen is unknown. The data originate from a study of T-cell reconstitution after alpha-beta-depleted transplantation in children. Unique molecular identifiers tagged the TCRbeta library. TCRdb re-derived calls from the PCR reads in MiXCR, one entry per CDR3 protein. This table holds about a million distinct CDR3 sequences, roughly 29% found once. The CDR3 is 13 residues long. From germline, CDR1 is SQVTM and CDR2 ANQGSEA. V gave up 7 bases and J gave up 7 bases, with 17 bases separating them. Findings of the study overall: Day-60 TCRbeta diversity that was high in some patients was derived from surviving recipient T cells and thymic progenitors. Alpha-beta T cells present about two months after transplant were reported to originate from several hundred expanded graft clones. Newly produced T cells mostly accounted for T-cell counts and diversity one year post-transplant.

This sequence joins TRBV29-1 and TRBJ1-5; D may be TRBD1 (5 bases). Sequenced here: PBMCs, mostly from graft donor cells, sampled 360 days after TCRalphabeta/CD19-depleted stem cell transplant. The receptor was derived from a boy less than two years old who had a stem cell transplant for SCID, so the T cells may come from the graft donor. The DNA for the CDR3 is TGCAGCGCTGCCGGCCAGGGCGGACAGCCCCAGCATTTT. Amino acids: CSAAGQGGQPQHF.